This is a list of T cell receptor beta chains from one sample in a study of control samples from healthy donors and cancer patients. Here immunoSEQ multiplex PCR was the method, and the copy in TCRdb shows in-frame clones only, minus some. The data hold about 120,000 clones, with about 93% observed a single time. The specimen was PBMCs. The receptor source for this set is a man between 45 and 60 years old with head and neck cancer. The CDR3 runs from the conserved cysteine through the conserved F or W. D genes are given only for firm matches. Clone size, where shown, is once, few, many, or a class for clones that have expanded.

clone_size	d_call	v_call	cdr3_aa
-	-	TRBV14	CASSLQGPPLGYNEQFF
-	TRBD2	TRBV5-1	CASSDTSGGYNEQFF
once	-	TRBV15	CATSRATRNSNQPQHF
once	-	TRBV28	CASSSGGYGYTF
-	-	TRBV3-1/TRBV3-2	CASSFRGTTEAFF
-	TRBD1	TRBV5-5	CASSLTGEDEKLFF
-	TRBD1	TRBV7-9	CASSPGQGWDYEQFF
once	TRBD1	TRBV7-2	CASSFSVTGALEAFF
-	-	TRBV24-1	CATSDLQSGPETQYF
few	-	TRBV5-8	CASSLGTVTHPHTEAFF
-	-	TRBV7-2	CASSLAPGTAQYF
-	-	TRBV7-2	CASSPSTGPYTEAFF
-	-	TRBV6-1	CASSEAGSTGDTQYF
-	-	TRBV5-1	CASSLPGNTIYF
-	-	TRBV3-1/TRBV3-2	CASSPSRGSDTQYF
-	TRBD1	TRBV6-6	CASGTGGVNQPQHF
-	TRBD1	TRBV6-4	CASSKVMTGVNEQFF
once	TRBD1	TRBV9	CASSPPTGVVSYGYTF
-	-	TRBV7-3	CASSLMGLRTDTQYF
-	-	TRBV7-9	CASSLAAGSGEQFF
-	TRBD1	TRBV28	CASSPTGSVHPGQANEKLFF
-	-	TRBV18	CASSSSGASSYEQYF
-	-	TRBV3-1/TRBV3-2	CASSQGGGSRGDTQYF
-	-	TRBV30	CAWGATGSNEKLFF
-	TRBD1	TRBV24-1	CATSDPGQGFKDTQYF
-	-	TRBV28	CASSRGNYGYTF
-	TRBD1	TRBV27	CASLPRGLITDTQYF
-	-	TRBV9	CASSVGNGGQGDTQYF
once	TRBD1	TRBV6-2/TRBV6-3	CASSSTGTGSYEQYF
-	-	TRBV30	CAWSPRRGPTDTQYF
-	TRBD1	TRBV6-1	CASSDWAGGETQYF
-	-	TRBV4-2	CASSQGAAGSGNTIYF
-	-	TRBV6-4	CASSVQPRPRETQYF
-	TRBD1	TRBV6-5	CASSPGTGVGETQYF
-	TRBD1	TRBV29-1	CSVAEGQNYGYTF
few	-	TRBV4-3	CASSQDREASEQFF
-	TRBD1	TRBV3-1/TRBV3-2	CASSYTGVSYEQYF
-	-	TRBV19	CASSTSGGNSPLHF
-	-	TRBV5-1	CASSLTTPNTGELFF
-	TRBD1	TRBV19	CASSIWDRESSYEQYF
-	TRBD1	TRBV7-8	CASSLGQGSGGYTF
-	-	TRBV28	CASRLPGTANTEAFF
-	TRBD1	TRBV6-6	CASRAEQGANYEQYF